This TCR beta chain was retrieved from a study of a mutant IDH1 vaccine in newly diagnosed glioma (dated by TCRdb to about 2021). As for the study more broadly: Patients were given eight vaccinations, in weeks 1, 3, 5, 7, 11, 15, 19 and 23, which matched visits V03 through V10. Peripheral blood samples were drawn at six visits, namely V03 (baseline), V05, V07, V10, V12 and V13. Prior to enrollment, standard therapy consisting of radiotherapy alone, temozolomide alone, or radiochemotherapy with temozolomide had been administered to patients, with the combination being received by most patients. Longitudinal TCRB deep sequencing was performed for about 25 treated patients wherever samples were available for exploratory analyses. Of the 25 to 40 treated patients, roughly 62% were male and about 40% were female, and the mean age was roughly 40 years. In the chemotherapy-containing groups, vaccination started alongside temozolomide cycles, whereas in patients who had radiotherapy alone it started 4-6 weeks after radiotherapy.

The study at large found these results: Availability determined which PBMC samples were chosen for TCRB deep sequencing. No apparent relationship was observed between pseudoprogression and alterations in the top peripheral T cell clonotypes detected by TCRB sequencing. Across multiple MHC alleles, vaccine-induced immune responses were seen in 93.3% of patients. According to the authors, sample limitations meant that analyses of patient blood samples could not be reproduced.

What this sample's time point label stands for: week 5, during vaccination. A 20-mer mutant IDH1 peptide at 300 micrograms in Montanide made up each vaccine dose, which was injected subcutaneously together with topical imiquimod. Donors had newly diagnosed WHO grade 3 or 4 IDH1-mutant astrocytomas with loss of nuclear ATRX. The samples were drawn from NOA16, a multicentre, single-arm, open-label phase I trial in Germany that tested a mutant IDH1 peptide vaccine in humans for the first time. The DNeasy Blood and Tissue Kit was used to extract genomic DNA from EDTA blood for TCRB sequencing. Library preparation was by the immunoSEQ multiplex PCR assay. Rearranged TCR beta chain sequences were amplified with the hsTCRB Kit following the manufacturer's protocol. An Illumina MiSeq was used to sequence the TCRB libraries. The paper's processing steps were these. The kit vendor's proprietary platform handled demultiplexing, trimming and gene mapping. TCRdb holds this immuneACCESS table with in-frame rearrangements only. Some clones are missing; in checked studies, unresolved V genes explain under half, and the rest has no known cause. That table gives V, J and clone size, and the DNA gave D and trimming. The sample contains tens of thousands of clones, about 91% of them found a single time. Roughly 0.5% of the sample is taken by the ten largest.

In its sample, this clone was seen a few times. The antigen it recognizes is unknown. Base qualities are not provided; no much larger clone lies one nucleotide away. The sequence was obtained from a woman between 50 and 59 years old with glioma. Specimen: PBMCs, collected from a glioma patient whose treatment included an IDH1 peptide vaccine.

The DNA sequence follows: TGTGCCAGCAGCTTAGCTAGCTATGATGAGCAGTTCTTC. This sequence encodes CASSLASYDEQFF. The chain couples TRBV7-8 to TRBJ2-1; the D gene remains uncertain. V loses 0 bases of germline sequence and J loses 8 bases, and the interval between the two ends is 8 bases. The CDR3 spans 13 residues, from the cysteine through the phenylalanine. Just CDR3 DNA is preserved here, 39 bases in frame from base 1. Looking up the germline V gene yields CDR1 SGHVS and CDR2 FQNEAQ.